These 18 T cell receptor beta chains originate from one sample sequenced in a study of T cells in Graves' hyperthyroidism and ophthalmopathy. RNA transcripts served as the template for amplifying TCR beta CDR3 regions. Carried out on the TCR CDR3, a first-round RT-PCR used the HTBI primer set. TCRdb processed the multiplex PCR reads anew with MiXCR; each CDR3 protein has one entry. The sample includes around 380,000 distinct CDR3 sequences, roughly 13% seen only once; the top ten take less than 25%. Sequences were obtained from blood. The source is a man aged 25-40 years with Graves' hyperthyroidism that later progressed to Graves' ophthalmopathy.

This clonotype has ten or more counts. The rearrangement joins TRBV12-5 to TRBJ1-1; 10 nucleotides line up with TRBD1. The CDR3 consists of 15 residues. The germline CDR1 and CDR2 sequences are LGHNT and FRNRAP. The trim removed 5 bases at V and 4 bases at J, leaving 7 bases unmatched. CDR3 coding DNA: TGTGCTAGTGGTCCCGGACAGGGGGTTCGCACTGAAGCTTTCTTT. Its protein is CASGPGQGVRTEAFF.

The gene calls are TRBV29-1 and TRBJ1-5; 8 bases fit TRBD1. CDR3 length equals 13 residues. Germline CDR1 reads SQVTM; CDR2 reads ANQGSEA. Trimming cost V 7 bases and J 6 bases; bases outside gene matches: 8. The CDR3 loop is CSGGQAPGQPQHF. In DNA, the CDR3 is TGCAGCGGGGGACAGGCCCCGGGTCAGCCCCAGCATTTT.

This clonotype was seen a handful of times. The V and J genes are TRBV13 and TRBJ1-4; unclear D gene. The CDR3 is made up of 15 amino acids. Germline CDR1 reads PRHDT; CDR2 reads FYEKMQ (reference sequence). V lost 0 bases and J 5 bases, leaving 10 bases between the germline ends. CDR3 in amino acids: CASSLGREQNEKLFF. In DNA form, the CDR3 reads TGTGCCAGCAGCTTAGGTAGGGAGCAAAATGAAAAACTGTTTTTT. The whole variable domain, filled in from reference TRBV13 and TRBJ1-4, reads AAGVIQSPRHLIKEKRETATLKCYPIPRHDTVYWYQQGPGQDPQFLISFYEKMQSDKGSIPDRFSAQQFSDYHSELNMSSLELGDSALYFCASSLGREQNEKLFFGSGTQLSVL.

The chain employs TRBV13 and TRBJ1-1; D uncertain. Germline V gene data show CDR1 as PRHDT and CDR2 as FYEKMQ (reference sequence). V was clipped by 1 base and J by 3 bases, with 9 bases between them. The CDR3 is 14 amino acids. The CDR3 sequence: CASSLVRLDTEAFF. CDR3 sequence (DNA): TGTGCCAGCAGCTTAGTGAGGTTAGACACTGAAGCTTTCTTT. Full variable domain (remainder filled in from reference TRBV13 and TRBJ1-1): AAGVIQSPRHLIKEKRETATLKCYPIPRHDTVYWYQQGPGQDPQFLISFYEKMQSDKGSIPDRFSAQQFSDYHSELNMSSLELGDSALYFCASSLVRLDTEAFFGQGTRLTVV.

V and J are TRBV6-1 and TRBJ1-3; the D is unclear. This CDR3 spans 14 amino acids. CDR1 and CDR2 from the germline V gene are MNHNS and SASEGT. V gave up 6 bases and J gave up 3 bases, with 12 bases separating them. In nucleotides, the CDR3 is TGTGCCAGCAGCTGGATTGGAAGTGGAAACACCATATATTTT. Its translation is CASSWIGSGNTIYF.

The chain has TRBV12-3 or TRBV12-4 and TRBJ2-4; possibly TRBD1 for D (7 bases). The CDR3 length is 17 residues. V gave up 2 bases and J gave up 6 bases, with 20 bases separating them. This CDR3 reads CASSLSGGGRGANIQYF. The CDR3 region has the DNA TGTGCCAGCAGTTTATCTGGAGGGGGCCGAGGGGCAAACATTCAGTACTTC.

The gene calls are TRBV12-3 or TRBV12-4 and TRBJ1-6, with D unclear. The CDR3 loop spans 13 amino acids. The germline V and J ends were trimmed by 5 bases and 11 bases, with 13 bases remaining between them. CDR3 protein: CASSTGPTAPLHF. In nucleotides, the CDR3 is TGTGCCAGCAGTACCGGGCCCACGGCACCCCTCCACTTT.

This clonotype showed up many times. The rearrangement links TRBV28 to TRBJ1-5, with a tentative D call TRBD1 (5 bases). Germline assignment: CDR1 MDHEN and CDR2 SYDVKM. This CDR3 has 14 amino acids. V dropped 2 bases and J dropped 4 bases, with 9 bases sitting between them. Written as DNA, the CDR3 is TGTGCCAGCAGTTTAGGGGGGATGAATCAGCCCCAGCATTTT. Its protein is CASSLGGMNQPQHF.

This clonotype was picked up a small number of times. The chain links TRBV9 to TRBJ2-5; D tentatively fits TRBD1 or TRBD2 (5 bases each). Germline CDR1 and CDR2: SGDLS and YYNGEE. The CDR3 runs 14 residues. Trimming took off 0 bases at V and 4 bases at J, with 10 bases between the two ends. The CDR3 is CASSVERGAETQYF. Here the CDR3 DNA reads TGTGCCAGCAGCGTAGAGAGAGGGGCAGAGACCCAGTACTTC.

CDR3 nucleotide sequence: TGCGCCAGCAGCCAAGATTCGGGCAGGTCCAATGAGCAGTTCTTC. It is translated as CASSQDSGRSNEQFF. The J gene is TRBJ2-1, the V gene TRBV4-1; D not resolved. V lost 0 bases, J lost 6 bases, and 12 bases lay in between. The length of the CDR3 is 15 residues. Germline assignment: CDR1 MGHRA and CDR2 YSYEKL.

In this sample, this clonotype turned up many times. This chain connects TRBV12-3 or TRBV12-4 to TRBJ1-2; D perhaps matches TRBD1 (6 bases). Trimming left V 8 bases short and J 4 bases short, with 20 bases between. The CDR3 runs 15 residues. CDR3: CASRGAPPISYGYTF. The CDR3 nucleotides are TGTGCCAGCCGGGGGGCGCCCCCTATCTCCTATGGCTACACCTTC.

The sample holds many counts of this clonotype. The chain is built from TRBV11-3 and TRBJ2-5; possibly TRBD1 for D (5 bases). Germline V gene sequence: CDR1 SGHNT, CDR2 YENEEA. The V and J ends lost 5 bases and 0 bases respectively, with 10 bases between them. This CDR3 has 14 residues. The CDR3, as DNA: TGTGCCAGCAGCCCAGACAGTTACCAAGAGACCCAGTACTTC. Translating it yields CASSPDSYQETQYF.

The chain combines TRBV6-5 with TRBJ2-1; 8 bases map to TRBD2. CDR3 length equals 15 residues. Germline V lookup: CDR1 MNHEY, CDR2 SVGAGI. The V segment lost 2 bases and the J segment 8 bases; nucleotides outside the gene matches: 8. This chain's CDR3 is CASSYGSGALYEQFF. The CDR3, as DNA: TGTGCCAGCAGTTACGGTAGCGGGGCCCTATATGAGCAGTTCTTC.

This clonotype turned up a few times. The chain couples TRBV30 to TRBJ1-2; perhaps TRBD1 as D (6 bases). This CDR3 comprises 13 residues. Trimming left V 0 bases short and J 8 bases short, with 13 bases between. Per the germline V gene, CDR1 is GTSNPN and CDR2 is SVGIG (reference sequence). CDR3 region: CAWSVLGGGGYTF. The CDR3 nucleotides are TGTGCCTGGAGTGTACTAGGGGGAGGCGGCTACACCTTC.

This clonotype was seen only a few times. V is TRBV29-1 and J is TRBJ2-2; D ambiguous. V was cut by 4 bases and J by 5 bases, with 8 bases left in between. This CDR3 is 12 amino acids long. From germline, CDR1 is SQVTM and CDR2 ANQGSEA. CDR3 nucleotide sequence: TGCAGCGTTGGGGTGGGAACCGGGGAGCTGTTTTTT. It codes for CSVGVGTGELFF.

A few counts support this clonotype. The gene calls are TRBV20-1 and TRBJ2-2, with 7 bases that match TRBD1. With 3 bases clipped from V and 0 bases from J, the junction kept 4 bases outside the gene matches. Germline CDR1 reads DFQATT; CDR2 reads SNEGSKA (reference sequence). The CDR3 loop spans 15 amino acids. The CDR3 sequence is CSASFGQANTGELFF. The CDR3, as DNA: TGCAGTGCTAGTTTCGGACAGGCGAACACCGGGGAGCTGTTTTTT.

This clonotype occurred many times. This sequence joins TRBV6-2 or TRBV6-3 and TRBJ1-1; D is perhaps TRBD1 (6 bases). V was clipped by 10 bases and J by 0 bases, with 12 bases between them. The CDR3 loop spans 13 amino acids. Germline V gene sequence: CDR1 MNHEY, CDR2 SVGEGT. In DNA form, the CDR3 reads TGTGCCACCACAGGGCATTTGAACACTGAAGCTTTCTTT. It specifies CATTGHLNTEAFF.

The J gene is TRBJ2-1, the V gene TRBV4-2; D is undetermined. The ends were cut back, 3 bases at V and 9 bases at J, with 12 bases in the middle. CDR3 length: 13 residues. Germline assignment: CDR1 LGHNA and CDR2 YNFKEQ. The CDR3 loop reads CASSQAPQSEQFF. The CDR3 DNA reads TGTGCCAGCAGCCAGGCCCCCCAGAGTGAGCAGTTCTTC.